The clone carrying this T cell receptor beta chain was observed a few times. What it binds is not known. This sample was included in a study of cytomegalovirus exposure and HLA in healthy donors. The study, taken as a whole, reports: It was reported in a later analysis that an Asian-associated ancestry cluster showed fewer N-insertions than the 666-donor mean. There was a cluster of highly shared sequence variants that was likely a sequencing artifact. The classifier, whose performance was assessed in both the original and validation cohorts, reportedly diagnosed cytomegalovirus status with high specificity and sensitivity.

Germline values: CDR1 MGHDK, CDR2 SYGVNS. The CDR3 sequence is 12 residues long. V shed 8 bases and J shed 5 bases, with 12 bases lying between them. The PCR was carried out with 60 Vbeta primers and 13 Jbeta primers. Libraries were prepared by immunoSEQ multiplex PCR; TCRdb keeps only in-frame clonotypes and omits some of them. The top ten clones hold 7% of a sample with 150,000 or so clones, roughly 82% of them seen once. The TCR was taken from a man aged 25-45 years in good health and CMV-seronegative. The sample was PBMCs. The V call is TRBV25-1, the J call TRBJ2-5; TRBD2 is a possible D gene (6 bases). Here the CDR3 reads CASSRGPETQYF. As DNA, the CDR3 is TGTGCCAGCTCGCGGGGCCCCGAGACCCAGTACTTC.